A selection of T cell receptor beta chains follows, all from one sample in a study of T cell repertoires in cytomegalovirus infection. MiXCR, run by TCRdb on the reads, gives a single entry per CDR3 protein. Altogether around 320,000 distinct CDR3 sequences are present, roughly 9.5% being singletons, with the ten largest covering 3.5% to 4.5%. The specimen was PBMCs. Every receptor here comes from a human donor in good health (CMV status not recorded). Some clones in this sample may be carry-over from other donors' samples. Each CDR3 is given with its conserved first and last residue. The D gene is left open where the match is weak. Clone size is given for some rows only: seen once, a few or many times, or a class if the clone is expanded.

v_call	j_call	clone_size	d_call	cdr3_nt	cdr3_aa
TRBV20-1	TRBJ1-1	many	TRBD1	TGCAGTGCTAGAGAGGGACAGTTGAACACTGAAGCTTTCTTT	CSAREGQLNTEAFF
TRBV7-6	TRBJ1-6	-	TRBD1	TGTGCCAGCAGCTTGGACAGGGGAGATAATTCACCCCTCCACTTT	CASSLDRGDNSPLHF
TRBV5-5	TRBJ2-2	few	TRBD1	TGTGCCAGCAGACCAGGGGGCCGAGGCGGGGAGCTGTTTTTT	CASRPGGRGGELFF
TRBV7-2	TRBJ2-5	many	TRBD1	TGTGCCAGCAGCTCGACAGGACAGGGGAGGTTGGAGACCCAGTACTTC	CASSSTGQGRLETQYF
TRBV20-1	TRBJ1-6	few	-	TGCAGTGCTAGAGATACAGGGCGCTCCTATAATTCACCCCTCCACTTT	CSARDTGRSYNSPLHF
TRBV10-3	TRBJ1-1	-	TRBD1	TGTGCCATCAGTCAGGACAGGGGACCGGCTTTCTTT	CAISQDRGPAFF
TRBV20-1	TRBJ2-7	-	TRBD2	TGCAGTGCTGCGAACGTAGCGGGCTACGAGCAGTACTTC	CSAANVAGYEQYF
TRBV28	TRBJ1-3	few	-	TGTGCCAGCAGGGCGAACCAATATAAAGGGGACTACTCCGCTGGAAACACCATATATTTT	CASRANQYKGDYSAGNTIYF
TRBV7-2	TRBJ1-5	many	-	TGTGCCAGCAGCCAGCGAAGGAATCAGCCCCAGCATTTT	CASSQRRNQPQHF
TRBV6-6	TRBJ2-5	many	TRBD1	TGTGCCAGCAGTGCCCGACAGGGGCTGGAGACCCAGTACTTC	CASSARQGLETQYF
TRBV15	TRBJ2-1	-	TRBD1	TGTGCCACCAGCAGAGCGTCCAGGGGGCGAAATGAGCAGTTCTTC	CATSRASRGRNEQFF
TRBV10-3	TRBJ1-4	many	TRBD1	TGTGCCATCAGCGGACAGGGCGCTAATGAAAAACTGTTTTTT	CAISGQGANEKLFF
TRBV7-2	TRBJ2-1	many	TRBD2	TGTGCCAGCAGCTTAGAGGTGAGCGGGAGCTCCTACAATGAGCAGTTCTTC	CASSLEVSGSSYNEQFF
TRBV7-6	TRBJ2-7	many	-	TGTGCCAGCAGCTCGACAGGAGATCTCTCCTACGAGCAGTACTTC	CASSSTGDLSYEQYF
TRBV6-2/TRBV6-3	TRBJ1-5	-	-	TGTGCCAGCACTACCCAGGGGATAGCGAGCCAGCCCCAGCATTTT	CASTTQGIASQPQHF
TRBV11-2	TRBJ1-4	many	-	TGTGCCAGCAGCTTAGGAGGTGGTTCACATGAAAAACTGTTTTTT	CASSLGGGSHEKLFF
TRBV27	TRBJ2-7	few	-	TGTGCCAGCAGTCAGAACACAGGGTTTTACGAGCAGTACTTC	CASSQNTGFYEQYF
TRBV7-2	TRBJ2-2	many	TRBD2	TGTGCCAGCAGCCCGAGCGGGGGCCCCACCGGGGAGCTGTTTTTT	CASSPSGGPTGELFF
TRBV7-2	TRBJ2-3	-	TRBD2	TGTGCCAGCAGCTTATGGGGGGGGGTAACAGATACGCAGTATTTT	CASSLWGGVTDTQYF
TRBV7-2	TRBJ2-5	many	-	TGTGCCAGCAGCTTAGCTCTCCGAGAGACCCAGTACTTC	CASSLALRETQYF
TRBV7-6	TRBJ2-1	many	TRBD1	TGTGCCAGCAGCTTAGCCCCGACAGGGGGCCACGAGCAGTTCTTC	CASSLAPTGGHEQFF
TRBV10-2	TRBJ2-7	few	TRBD1	TGCGCCAGCAGTGAGGTGGCAGGGGGACAGTACTTC	CASSEVAGGQYF
TRBV24-1	TRBJ2-1	many	-	TGTGCCACCAGTGATTTACGAGGAAGGAATGAGCAGTTCTTC	CATSDLRGRNEQFF
TRBV4-2	TRBJ2-3	few	TRBD2	TGTGCCAGCGGACGGGGGGGGGGGGAGAAGGCAGATACGCAGTATTTT	CASGRGGGEKADTQYF
TRBV6-2/TRBV6-3	TRBJ2-1	many	-	TGTGCCAGCAGTTCGACGGGACTCACATACAATGAGCAGTTCTTC	CASSSTGLTYNEQFF
TRBV5-5	TRBJ1-2	few	TRBD1	TGTGCCAGCAGCGCCTACTTCCCGGGACAGACCTATGGCTACACCTTC	CASSAYFPGQTYGYTF
TRBV10-3	TRBJ2-2	many	TRBD1	TGTGCCATCAGTGCCAACGACAGGGACCCGACCGGGGAGCTGTTTTTT	CAISANDRDPTGELFF
TRBV7-9	TRBJ2-5	-	-	TGTGCCAGCAGCTTAGGCGTACTACCCACGGAGACCCAGTACTTC	CASSLGVLPTETQYF
TRBV20-1	TRBJ2-2	many	-	TGCAGTGCTACCGTAAAAGGACGGACGAACACCGGGGAGCTGTTTTTT	CSATVKGRTNTGELFF
TRBV6-6	TRBJ1-2	-	TRBD1	TGTGCCAGCAGTTACGGGGGGACAGGGAACTATGGCTACACCTTC	CASSYGGTGNYGYTF
TRBV27	TRBJ1-6	-	TRBD1	TGTGCCAGCAGTTGGTGGACAGGAGCATCACCCCTCCACTTT	CASSWWTGASPLHF
TRBV5-5	TRBJ2-2	few	-	TGTGCCAGCAGCTTGATAACAGCTCGAATCGCGAACACCGGGGAGCTGTTTTTT	CASSLITARIANTGELFF
TRBV7-9	TRBJ2-1	-	-	TGTGCCAGCAGGGGGGGCACTTACAATGAGCAGTTCTTC	CASRGGTYNEQFF
TRBV7-9	TRBJ1-6	few	-	TGTGCCAGCAGCCTCCCCCAGGGTTGGGAATCACCCCTCCACTTT	CASSLPQGWESPLHF
TRBV6-6	TRBJ2-5	few	-	TGTGCCAGCAGTTACGACTTCCTGGGGGAGACCCAGTACTTC	CASSYDFLGETQYF
TRBV2	TRBJ2-2	-	TRBD1	TGTACCAGCAGTGGGACAGCCCAAGGAACCGGGGAGCTGTTTTTT	CTSSGTAQGTGELFF
TRBV7-2	TRBJ2-3	many	TRBD1	TGTGCCAGCAGCCTCCGGACAGGGGGCACAGATACGCAGTATTTT	CASSLRTGGTDTQYF
TRBV4-3	TRBJ2-7	-	TRBD1	TGCGCCAGCAGCCAATACCAGGACAGGGCCTACGAGCAGTACTTC	CASSQYQDRAYEQYF
TRBV19	TRBJ2-2	-	TRBD2	TGTGCCAGTAGTATCCCGGGACTAGCGGGAGGCCGGAACACCGGGGAGCTGTTTTTT	CASSIPGLAGGRNTGELFF
TRBV7-2	TRBJ2-5	-	-	TGTGCCAGCAATCAGGTTGAATGGGAGACCCAGTACTTC	CASNQVEWETQYF
TRBV9	TRBJ2-1	many	TRBD2	TGTGCCAGCAGCAATCCACAAGGGCTAGCGGGGTACAATGAGCAGTTCTTC	CASSNPQGLAGYNEQFF
TRBV6-2/TRBV6-3	TRBJ2-2	-	-	TGTGCCAGCAGTTATAGTCGGGAGCTGTTTTTT	CASSYSRELFF
TRBV9	TRBJ2-1	few	TRBD2	TGTGCCAGCAGCGTAGGGTTGCTAGCGGGAGACAATGAGCAGTTCTTC	CASSVGLLAGDNEQFF
TRBV28	TRBJ1-2	few	-	TGTGCCAGCAGTTACCCGGGACGGACTATAGCTAACTATGGCTACACCTTC	CASSYPGRTIANYGYTF
TRBV6-1	TRBJ1-5	few	TRBD1	TGTGCCAGCTTGCGGCAGGGGGACTTCAATAGCAATCAGCCCCAGCATTTT	CASLRQGDFNSNQPQHF
TRBV5-1	TRBJ2-1	-	-	TGCGCCAGCAGCCTCCGCGGGACGGGGGTGAACAATGAGCAGTTCTTC	CASSLRGTGVNNEQFF
TRBV6-6	TRBJ1-5	many	-	TGTGCCAGCAGTTACTCGATTGGGGGTCGGGTTCAGCCCCAGCATTTT	CASSYSIGGRVQPQHF
TRBV19	TRBJ1-2	-	-	TGTGCCAGTAGTATAGATGGATCGGCAACCGGCTACACCTTC	CASSIDGSATGYTF
TRBV5-4	TRBJ2-1	-	-	TGTGCCAGCAGCTTCGGCCTTGATTTGTACAATGAGCAGTTCTTC	CASSFGLDLYNEQFF
TRBV19	TRBJ1-5	-	-	TGTGCCAGTAGTATAGATCGAGCTTTAGATGTCAGTTATCAGCCCCAGCATTTT	CASSIDRALDVSYQPQHF
TRBV6-1	TRBJ2-5	few	-	TGTGCCAGCAGTCCCCGGGGAGCCCTAGTGGCCCAGTACTTC	CASSPRGALVAQYF
TRBV5-5	TRBJ2-2	-	-	TGTGCCAGCAGCTTGGGGAGCCCCACCGGGGAGCTGTTTTTT	CASSLGSPTGELFF
TRBV12-3/TRBV12-4	TRBJ2-2	-	TRBD2	TGTGCCAGCAGTCGGACTAGCGGACACCTATACTACGGGGAGCTGTTTTTT	CASSRTSGHLYYGELFF
TRBV7-6	TRBJ1-1	-	-	TGTGCCAGCAGCCCCAGGACACATGAAGCTTTCTTT	CASSPRTHEAFF
TRBV28	TRBJ2-1	-	TRBD1	TGTGCCAGCAGGGGGGACAGTACCTACAATGAGCAGTTCTTC	CASRGDSTYNEQFF
TRBV20-1	TRBJ2-7	-	-	TGCAGTGCAAGACGTGGACAGAGGGCCTACGAGCAGTACTTC	CSARRGQRAYEQYF
TRBV20-1	TRBJ1-2	many	-	TGCAGTGCTAGAACGGGTGGAGGTTCGGGCTATGGCTACACCTTC	CSARTGGGSGYGYTF
TRBV7-3	TRBJ1-1	-	-	TGTGCCAGCAGCTCCCACACTCAGGGGAACACTGAAGCTTTCTTT	CASSSHTQGNTEAFF
TRBV2	TRBJ2-5	few	TRBD2	TGTGCCAGCAGCGCGGGGGGGCCAAAAGAGACCCAGTACTTC	CASSAGGPKETQYF
TRBV7-2	TRBJ1-2	many	TRBD1	TGTGCCAGCAGCTTAGGGACAGGGGTTAACTATGGCTACACCTTC	CASSLGTGVNYGYTF